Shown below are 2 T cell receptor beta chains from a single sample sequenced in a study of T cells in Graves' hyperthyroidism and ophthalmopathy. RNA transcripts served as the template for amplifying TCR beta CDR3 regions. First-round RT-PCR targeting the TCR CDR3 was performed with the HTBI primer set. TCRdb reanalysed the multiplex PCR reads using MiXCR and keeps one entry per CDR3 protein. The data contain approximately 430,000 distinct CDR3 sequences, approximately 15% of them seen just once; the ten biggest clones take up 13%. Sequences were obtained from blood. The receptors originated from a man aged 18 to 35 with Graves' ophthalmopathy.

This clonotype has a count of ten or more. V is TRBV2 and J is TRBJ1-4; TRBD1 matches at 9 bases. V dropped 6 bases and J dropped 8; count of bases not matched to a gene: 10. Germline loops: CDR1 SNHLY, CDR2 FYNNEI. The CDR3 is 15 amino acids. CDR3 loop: CASRNIDRGYEKLFF. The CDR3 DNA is TGTGCCAGCAGGAATATTGACAGGGGGTACGAAAAACTGTTTTTT.

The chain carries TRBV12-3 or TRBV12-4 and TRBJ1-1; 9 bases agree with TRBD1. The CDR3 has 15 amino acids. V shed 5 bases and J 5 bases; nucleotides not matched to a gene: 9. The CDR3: CASSTQPGQGTEAFF. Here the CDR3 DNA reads TGTGCCAGCAGTACCCAGCCGGGACAGGGAACTGAAGCTTTCTTT.